This is a list of T cell receptor beta chains from one sample in a study of beta chain features in type 1 diabetes. Only in-frame clones appear in the TCRdb table, and some are missing; sequencing was by immunoSEQ multiplex PCR. This table has about 260,000 clones, around 20% appearing once. The sample was naive CD4+ T cells from blood. Every receptor here comes from a woman aged 40 to 49 with type 1 diabetes. Each CDR3 is given with its conserved first and last residue. D genes are given only for firm matches. Size values are once, few and many counts, or a class for expanded clones, and some rows have none.

CDR3 DNA: TGTGCCAGCAGTGGTCGCCTAGCGGGGGGCAATGAGCAGTTCTTC; CDR3 protein: CASSGRLAGGNEQFF; clone size: few; V gene: TRBV2; D gene: TRBD2; J gene: TRBJ2-1
CDR3 DNA: TGTGCCAGCTCACCACAACGGGAAGGGCAGCCCCAGCATTTT; CDR3 protein: CASSPQREGQPQHF; clone size: few; V gene: TRBV18; D gene: -; J gene: TRBJ1-5
CDR3 DNA: TGTGCCAGCAGTTACTCTCCGGTTACCGATGAGCAGTTCTTC; CDR3 protein: CASSYSPVTDEQFF; clone size: -; V gene: TRBV6-5; D gene: -; J gene: TRBJ2-1
CDR3 DNA: TGTGCCAGCAGCGACAGGGACAGCCCTAACTATGGCTACACCTTC; CDR3 protein: CASSDRDSPNYGYTF; clone size: few; V gene: TRBV5-4; D gene: TRBD1; J gene: TRBJ1-2
CDR3 DNA: TGCGCCAGCAGCACTGGGGGTAGCGGGGTACCCGAGCAGTACTTC; CDR3 protein: CASSTGGSGVPEQYF; clone size: -; V gene: TRBV5-1; D gene: TRBD2; J gene: TRBJ2-7
CDR3 DNA: TGTGCCAGCAGAGGGGGAGACAAGGCTGAAGCTTTCTTT; CDR3 protein: CASRGGDKAEAFF; clone size: -; V gene: TRBV25-1; D gene: -; J gene: TRBJ1-1
CDR3 DNA: TGTGCCAGTAGTACCGGGACAGGGCTCGAGCAGTACTTC; CDR3 protein: CASSTGTGLEQYF; clone size: few; V gene: TRBV19; D gene: TRBD1; J gene: TRBJ2-7
CDR3 DNA: TGTGCCAGCAGCGACACCATACTTCGGTTTGAAGCTTTCTTT; CDR3 protein: CASSDTILRFEAFF; clone size: -; V gene: TRBV11-2; D gene: -; J gene: TRBJ1-1
CDR3 DNA: TGTGCCAGCAGCGACGGTGGGCCGACCGAAAAACTGTTTTTT; CDR3 protein: CASSDGGPTEKLFF; clone size: -; V gene: TRBV7-9; D gene: -; J gene: TRBJ1-4
CDR3 DNA: TGCAGTCCGCTACTGGAGGAGGGCTACACCTTC; CDR3 protein: CSPLLEEGYTF; clone size: few; V gene: TRBV20-1; D gene: -; J gene: TRBJ1-2
CDR3 DNA: TGTGCCAGCACCACAGGGGGCTTTTACGAGCAGTACTTC; CDR3 protein: CASTTGGFYEQYF; clone size: -; V gene: TRBV7-2; D gene: TRBD1; J gene: TRBJ2-7
CDR3 DNA: TGTGCCAGCAGCGCCTCGGGAATTTACGAGCAGTACTTC; CDR3 protein: CASSASGIYEQYF; clone size: -; V gene: TRBV2; D gene: -; J gene: TRBJ2-7
CDR3 DNA: TGTGCCAGCAGCCCCCCGGGGGGCCGCACAGATACGCAGTATTTT; CDR3 protein: CASSPPGGRTDTQYF; clone size: few; V gene: TRBV9; D gene: -; J gene: TRBJ2-3
CDR3 DNA: TGTGCCAGCAGTGAGCGGGGAGTAGCTTTCTTT; CDR3 protein: CASSERGVAFF; clone size: once; V gene: TRBV25-1; D gene: -; J gene: TRBJ1-1
CDR3 DNA: TGTGCCAGCAGCGCCGGGAGGGCCTACGAGCAGTACTTC; CDR3 protein: CASSAGRAYEQYF; clone size: few; V gene: TRBV7-9; D gene: TRBD2; J gene: TRBJ2-7
CDR3 DNA: TGTGCCAGCAGCCGACAGCGGGAGGCGGCAATGTCGGAGCAGTTCTTC; CDR3 protein: CASSRQREAAMSEQFF; clone size: few; V gene: TRBV7-9; D gene: TRBD2; J gene: TRBJ2-1
CDR3 DNA: TGTGCCTCCCAGCCTCCGGGTACCAGGGTTAACACCGGGGAGCTGTTTTTT; CDR3 protein: CASQPPGTRVNTGELFF; clone size: few; V gene: TRBV28; D gene: -; J gene: TRBJ2-2
CDR3 DNA: TGTGCCAGCAGCCCGGGACAGACAATGCAGCCCCAGCATTTT; CDR3 protein: CASSPGQTMQPQHF; clone size: few; V gene: TRBV7-9; D gene: TRBD1; J gene: TRBJ1-5
CDR3 DNA: TGTGCCAGCGGGGCAGGGCCCACAGATACGCAGTATTTT; CDR3 protein: CASGAGPTDTQYF; clone size: -; V gene: TRBV10-3; D gene: -; J gene: TRBJ2-3
CDR3 DNA: TGTGCCAGCAGTGATCCAGCGGGAGGAATTGGTGAGCAGTTCTTC; CDR3 protein: CASSDPAGGIGEQFF; clone size: few; V gene: TRBV25-1; D gene: TRBD2; J gene: TRBJ2-1
CDR3 DNA: TGCGCCAGCAGCCTGACAGGGAGTAATCAGCCCCAGCATTTT; CDR3 protein: CASSLTGSNQPQHF; clone size: -; V gene: TRBV5-1; D gene: TRBD1; J gene: TRBJ1-5
CDR3 DNA: TGTGCCAGCAAACAGGGAGCACGAGAGACCCAGTACTTC; CDR3 protein: CASKQGARETQYF; clone size: -; V gene: TRBV25-1; D gene: -; J gene: TRBJ2-5